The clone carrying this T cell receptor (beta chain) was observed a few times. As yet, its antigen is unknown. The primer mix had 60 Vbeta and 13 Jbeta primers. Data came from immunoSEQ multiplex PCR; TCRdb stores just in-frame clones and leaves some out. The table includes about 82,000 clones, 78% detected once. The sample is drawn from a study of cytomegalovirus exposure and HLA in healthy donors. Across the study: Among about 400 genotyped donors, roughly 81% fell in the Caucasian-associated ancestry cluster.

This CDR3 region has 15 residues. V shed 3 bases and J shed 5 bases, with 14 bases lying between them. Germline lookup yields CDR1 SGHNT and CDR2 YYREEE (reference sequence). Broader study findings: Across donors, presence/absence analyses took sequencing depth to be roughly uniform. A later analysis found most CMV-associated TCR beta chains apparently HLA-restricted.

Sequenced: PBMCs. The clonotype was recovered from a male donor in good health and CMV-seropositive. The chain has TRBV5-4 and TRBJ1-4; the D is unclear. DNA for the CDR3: TGTGCCAGCAGCTCAATGGGTGGAGGGAATGAAAAACTGTTTTTT. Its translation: CASSSMGGGNEKLFF.